The 23 T cell receptor beta chains below all came from one sample that was sequenced in a study of T cell repertoires in cytomegalovirus infection. TCRdb used MiXCR to reprocess the reads, holding one entry per CDR3 protein. The sample holds approximately 150,000 distinct CDR3 sequences, under 20% seen once. The material sequenced was CD8+ T cells from PBMCs. The source is a human donor in good health (CMV status not recorded). Some clones in this sample may be carry-over from other donors' samples.

This clonotype turned up a few times. This chain uses TRBV10-3 with TRBJ2-5; 14 bases match TRBD2. The CDR3 extends over 18 amino acids. The junction had 6 bases not matched to a gene; V was cut back by 0 bases and J by 3 bases. Germline CDR1 reads ENHRY; CDR2 reads SYGVKD. CDR3 nucleotide sequence: TGTGCCATCAGTGAGTCGGGGACTAGCGGGGGACCCAAAGAGACCCAGTACTTC. This encodes CAISESGTSGGPKETQYF.

This clonotype has a handful of counts. V usage is TRBV29-1 and J usage is TRBJ2-3; D is perhaps TRBD2 (6 bases). Germline V gene lookup returns CDR1 SQVTM and CDR2 ANQGSEA. The CDR3 consists of 15 residues. V was trimmed by 1 base and J by 2 bases, leaving 13 bases between them. The CDR3 DNA sequence: TGCAGCGTTGAAGTGCTCGGGACTTACACAGATACGCAGTATTTT. It encodes CSVEVLGTYTDTQYF.

This clonotype turned up a few times. This chain connects TRBV28 to TRBJ1-5; 7 nucleotides match TRBD1. The CDR3 totals 14 residues. The V segment lost 0 bases and the J segment 7 bases; nucleotides outside the gene matches: 3. The germline CDR1 and CDR2 sequences are MDHEN and SYDVKM. This CDR3 reads CASSLWAGGQPQHF. CDR3 bases: TGTGCCAGCAGTTTATGGGCAGGGGGACAGCCCCAGCATTTT.

The genes are TRBV5-6 and TRBJ2-7, with 10 bases lining up with TRBD1. The CDR3 has 15 residues. The V segment lost 4 bases and the J segment 4 bases; nucleotides outside the gene matches: 8. Looked up from germline, CDR1 is SGHDT and CDR2 is YYEEEE. The CDR3 sequence: CASSGSGTGAYEQYF. The CDR3 DNA follows: TGTGCCAGCAGCGGATCCGGGACAGGGGCATACGAGCAGTACTTC. The whole variable domain, filled in from reference TRBV5-6 and TRBJ2-7, reads DAGVTQSPTHLIKTRGQQVTLRCSPKSGHDTVSWYQQALGQGPQFIFQYYEEEERQRGNFPDRFSGHQFPNYSSELNVNALLLGDSALYLCASSGSGTGAYEQYFGPGTRLTVT.

The chain recombines TRBV7-3 with TRBJ2-7; no definite D call. The CDR3 covers 15 residues. V was trimmed by 5 bases and J by 2 bases, leaving 16 bases between them. Germline CDR1 and CDR2: SGHTA and FQGTGA. The CDR3 protein is CASSPHRAPAYEQYF. The CDR3 DNA reads as TGTGCCAGCAGCCCACATAGGGCCCCAGCCTACGAGCAGTACTTC.

This clonotype was found many times. The rearrangement links TRBV7-2 to TRBJ2-5; no clear D gene. CDR1 and CDR2 from the germline V gene are SGHTA and FQGNSA. CDR3 length: 12 residues. With 3 bases removed from V and 4 bases from J, the gap between germline ends came to 6 bases. The CDR3 DNA reads as TGTGCCAGCAGCTTCGACGGAGAGACCCAGTACTTC. Residues: CASSFDGETQYF. Together with reference TRBV7-2 and TRBJ2-5, the CDR3 gives the full variable domain: GAGVSQSPSNKVTEKGKDVELRCDPISGHTALYWYRQSLGQGLEFLIYFQGNSAPDKSGLPSDRFSAERTGGSVSTLTIQRTQQEDSAVYLCASSFDGETQYFGPGTRLLVL.

Turning to this clonotype: Sequence at one end of the junction differs from germline and may be a read error. V is TRBV6-5 and J is TRBJ2-2; D tentatively fits TRBD1 or TRBD2 (5 bases each). CDR3 size: 15 residues. Germline V CDR1 and CDR2: MNHEY, SVGAGI. DNA for the CDR3: TGTGCCAGCAGTTATACGGCGGGTGGGGCCGGAGAGCTGTTTTTT. Translation gives CASSYTAGGAGELFF.

This clonotype was observed a handful of times. The chain couples TRBV5-1 to TRBJ2-1; no clear D gene. Trimming removed 4 bases from V and 5 bases from J, with 7 bases in between. CDR3 length equals 12 residues. Germline values: CDR1 SGHRS, CDR2 YFSETQ. CDR3 residues: CASSTRDNEQFF. In DNA, the CDR3 is TGCGCCAGCAGCACTCGGGACAATGAGCAGTTCTTC.

The chain combines TRBV7-2 with TRBJ1-2; 8 nucleotides line up with TRBD1. The CDR3 loop spans 18 amino acids. Germline-derived CDR1 and CDR2 are SGHTA and FQGNSA. Losses at the gene ends were 4 bases for V and 8 bases for J; bases not matched to a gene: 21. The CDR3 region has the DNA TGTGCCAGCAGCTCAACCCGCTACAGGGGGACAACTATGGACGGCTACACCTTC. Its translation is CASSSTRYRGTTMDGYTF.

The chain employs TRBV7-9 and TRBJ1-5; tentatively, D is TRBD1 (6 bases). V lost 4 bases, J lost 1 base, and 11 bases lay in between. Per the germline V gene, CDR1 is SEHNR and CDR2 is FQNEAQ (reference sequence). This CDR3 is 15 amino acids long. CDR3 protein: CASSSKGGSNQPQHF. CDR3 bases: TGTGCCAGCAGCTCGAAGGGGGGAAGCAATCAGCCCCAGCATTTT.

V usage is TRBV7-9 and J usage is TRBJ2-3; no firm D call. There are 15 residues in the CDR3. Deletions cut 0 bases from V and 3 bases from J, with 10 bases between. Germline-derived CDR1 and CDR2 are SEHNR and FQNEAQ (reference sequence). CDR3 sequence reads: CASSLAQQPTDTQYF. The DNA of the CDR3 is TGTGCCAGCAGCTTAGCGCAGCAGCCTACAGATACGCAGTATTTT.

This clonotype was observed a few times. The chain is built from TRBV12-3 or TRBV12-4 and TRBJ2-1, with D possibly called TRBD1 or TRBD2 (5 bases each). V was trimmed by 7 bases and J by 10 bases, leaving 23 bases between them. The CDR3 contains 15 residues. In nucleotides, the CDR3 is TGTGCCAGCACTCCAAGTGGGGACCCTTACATGGAGCAGTTCTTC. This gives the protein CASTPSGDPYMEQFF.

V and J are TRBV6-2 or TRBV6-3 and TRBJ2-1, with D possibly being TRBD2 (6 bases). V was cut by 2 bases and J by 10 bases, with 9 bases left in between. Germline V gene data show CDR1 as MNHEY and CDR2 as SVGEGT. The CDR3 has 12 residues. The CDR3 protein is CASSYGLAEQFF. CDR3 nucleotides: TGTGCCAGCAGTTACGGGCTAGCGGAGCAGTTCTTC.

This rearrangement joins TRBV29-1 to TRBJ2-1; the D gene is possibly TRBD1 (6 bases). The CDR3 runs to 15 residues. The V end was cut by 0 bases, the J end by 2 bases, with 11 bases between. The germline V gene encodes CDR1 SQVTM and CDR2 ANQGSEA. CDR3 protein: CSVEEQGSPYNEQFF. CDR3 nucleotide sequence: TGCAGCGTTGAAGAACAGGGTTCCCCCTACAATGAGCAGTTCTTC.

This chain connects TRBV5-1 to TRBJ1-1; no firm D call. CDR1 and CDR2 (germline): SGHRS, YFSETQ. Trimming pared 2 bases from V and 4 bases from J, leaving 12 bases between. The CDR3 loop spans 14 amino acids. CDR3 in DNA: TGCGCCAGCAGCTTTCGGCAGGCCTCCACTGAAGCTTTCTTT. Translation gives CASSFRQASTEAFF.

The chain is built from TRBV27 and TRBJ1-5, with D maybe TRBD1 (5 bases). Germline V gives CDR1 MNHEY, CDR2 SMNVEV (reference sequence). The CDR3 has 14 residues. Trimming stripped 6 bases from V and 0 bases from J, with 9 bases between. The CDR3 DNA is TGTGCCAGCAGAGACAGTTATAGCAATCAGCCCCAGCATTTT. This translates into CASRDSYSNQPQHF.

The chain couples TRBV19 to TRBJ2-2; D uncertain. This CDR3 comprises 12 residues. V shed 7 bases and J shed 1 base, with 4 bases lying between them. Germline assignment: CDR1 LNHDA and CDR2 SQIVND (reference sequence). In DNA, the CDR3 is TGTGCCAGTACCGTGAACACCGGGGAGCTGTTTTTT. Translated, it gives CASTVNTGELFF.

The rearrangement joins TRBV7-2 to TRBJ1-1; D uncertain. Germline V gives CDR1 SGHTA, CDR2 FQGNSA. There are 17 residues in the CDR3. The V gene lost 2 bases and the J gene lost 0 bases, with 16 bases spanning the gap. CDR3: CASSLRRRPTMNTEAFF. The DNA for the CDR3 is TGTGCCAGCAGCTTAAGGCGCAGACCGACGATGAACACTGAAGCTTTCTTT.

This chain links TRBV7-9 with TRBJ1-6, with D unresolved. Trimming removed 5 bases from V and 7 bases from J, with 12 bases in between. The CDR3 sequence is 14 residues long. CDR1 and CDR2 (germline): SEHNR, FQNEAQ (reference sequence). The CDR3 region is CASSASPGNSPLHF. For the CDR3, the DNA is TGTGCCAGCAGCGCATCCCCGGGGAATTCACCCCTCCACTTT.

This clonotype was counted between two and nine times. Here the CDR3 DNA reads TGTGCCAGCAGTTCACAGGGGGCCCTGCGCGAGCAGTACTTC. Translation gives CASSSQGALREQYF. V and J are TRBV6-6 and TRBJ2-7; 9 bases are a match to TRBD1. The germline V gene encodes CDR1 MNHNY and CDR2 SVGAGI (reference sequence). With V trimmed by 4 bases and J by 6 bases, 7 bases remained unmatched. This CDR3 contains 14 residues.

This clonotype was seen more than once but under ten times. The chain joins TRBV7-8 to TRBJ2-3; 7 bases align to TRBD2. From germline, CDR1 is SGHVS and CDR2 FQNEAQ. This CDR3 contains 15 residues. Unmatched junction bases numbered 4, after V lost 2 bases and J lost 2 bases. CDR3 amino acids: CASSLPGTNTDTQYF. In DNA form, the CDR3 reads TGTGCCAGCAGCTTACCCGGGACTAACACAGATACGCAGTATTTT.

This clonotype was detected a few times. The chain couples TRBV7-6 to TRBJ1-1; D ambiguous. Germline V gene sequence: CDR1 SGHVS, CDR2 FNYEAQ. Trimming took 1 base from V and 6 from J, leaving 9 bases between them. This CDR3 comprises 13 residues. The CDR3 sequence is CASSLGGHPEAFF. The CDR3 region has the DNA TGTGCCAGCAGCTTAGGAGGTCACCCTGAAGCTTTCTTT. Supplemented by reference TRBV7-6 and TRBJ1-1, the full variable domain reads GAGVSQSPRYKVTKRGQDVALRCDPISGHVSLYWYRQALGQGPEFLTYFNYEAQQDKSGLPNDRFSAERPEGSISTLTIQRTEQRDSAMYRCASSLGGHPEAFFGQGTRLTVV.

This clonotype was detected only a few times. The V and J genes are TRBV7-6 and TRBJ2-5; 7 nucleotides align to TRBD2. Germline loops: CDR1 SGHVS, CDR2 FNYEAQ. This CDR3 contains 14 residues. J gave up 4 bases and V 5 bases, and 7 bases lay outside the gene matches. The chain's CDR3 is CASSPREGPETQYF. Here the CDR3 DNA reads TGTGCCAGCAGCCCAAGGGAGGGGCCAGAGACCCAGTACTTC.